This T cell receptor beta chain originates from a study of CXCR3-negative and CXCR3-positive naive CD8 T cells (dated by TCRdb to about 2019). Background on the whole study: About 150 million TRB reads were obtained in total, roughly 1.5 +/- 0.3 million reads per library. Diversity and physicochemical repertoire analyses were performed on about a dozen donors pooled from two independent experiments. Naive subsets from about five donors and memory cells from 3 donors were included in the TRBV-TRBJ cluster analysis. What the work shows at the level of the full study, not this receptor alone: Freshly isolated PBMCs were used for most assays because CXCR3 expression partially decreased after cryopreservation. Comparably high repertoire diversity was found in both naive subsets, whereas much lower repertoire diversity was found in memory CD8+ T cells. Naive CXCR3-negative and CXCR3-positive cells from the same donor showed similar TRBV-TRBJ usage, whereas memory cells showed distinct patterns. Compared with CXCR3-negative naive cells, CXCR3-positive naive cells had TRB CDR3s with higher hydrophobicity (lower Kidera factor 4), lower energy, and higher strength and volume indices. Surface CD5, linked to self-reactivity in mice, was comparable between naive subsets; TCR interaction strength was therefore also inferred from TRB CDR3 physicochemical properties.

Turning to this clonotype: Its antigen target is currently unknown.

Instrument used: NextSeq 550. The Human TCR Profiling Kit (MiLaboratory) was used to make UMI-labeled 5' RACE TRB cDNA libraries. The full amount of extracted RNA was used for cDNA synthesis, and the full amount of resulting cDNA was used for PCR amplification. Libraries were prepared in parallel with an identical number of PCR cycles. In the paper's pipeline: With a minimum of two reads required per UMI, MIGEC and MiXCR pulled out about 52,000 +/- 9,100 unique UMI-labeled TRB cDNA molecules from each library. Each library averaged roughly 40,000 +/- 10,000 functional in-frame TRB CDR3 nucleotide clonotypes without stop codons. Diversity metrics, including normalized Shannon-Wiener and Chao1, were computed in VDJtools after downsampling to 5000 UMI-labeled TRB molecules per sample. For the central five CDR3 residues, VDJtools calculated physicochemical properties weighted by clonotype size, namely interaction energy, strength, volume and Kidera factor 4. Following TCRdb reprocessing, every CDR3 protein sequence forms one entry, and DNA is not provided. The V and J calls were not made by the authors but by TCRdb's processing. The data table for this sample lists 100,000 or so distinct CDR3 sequences. Around 0.36% of the sample lies in the top ten.

Each CD8+ T cell subset was flow-sorted in triplicate, with 250,000 to 350,000 cells per subset placed directly into RLT lysis buffer. To exclude memory contaminants, naive CD8+ T cells were stringently defined as CD45RO-CCR7+CD27+CD95-. Peripheral blood mononuclear cells were isolated from buffy coats using standard density gradient centrifugation. Naive CXCR3-negative and CXCR3-positive CD8+ T cells were flow-sorted using a FACSAria III. Total RNA was extracted from sorted cells using an RNeasy Mini Kit. Source material: naive CXCR3+ CD8+ T cells from blood. The meaning of the sample's cell subset or site label: CD45RO-CCR7+CD27+CD95- naive CD8+ T cells expressing CXCR3 (TNR3+). This TCR came from a human donor in good health. Some clones in this sample may be carry-over from other donors' samples.

The CDR3 region: CASSVADLESYEQYF. Recombination joined TRBV9 with TRBJ2-7. The CDR3 contains 15 residues, cysteine and phenylalanine counted. The DNA is unrecorded. The germline V gene yields SGDLS for CDR1 and YYNGEE for CDR2.